These 16 T cell receptor beta chains were all obtained from the same sample, sequenced in a study of T-cell memory formation after mild COVID-19 (dated by TCRdb to about 2021). The method behind the library was 5' RACE. Sequencing instrument: Illumina NovaSeq 6000. TCRdb took the public reads, trimmed them with fastp at Q25, ran MiXCR for clone calling and kept in-frame beta chains. Every CDR3 protein is listed once, alongside the most common genes and DNA of its rows. The sample table contains 400,000 or so distinct CDR3 sequences; only one count was recorded for around 20% of them. 8.4% of the sample rests with the top ten. Sequencing was performed on PBMCs or a T cell subset sorted from them (not recorded which). All receptors come from an adult woman who had mild COVID-19 (a few samples of this study predate the infection). The sample titles of this study are shuffled in the database, so cell type and time point are left out; the donor was told from shared clones.

This clonotype appeared many times. In DNA form, the CDR3 reads TGTGCCATCAGCGGATCTAGCGGGAGTTCCTACAATGAGCAGTTCTTC. This codes for CAISGSSGSSYNEQFF. The chain employs TRBV10-3 and TRBJ2-1; 10 positions agree with TRBD2. J gave up 1 base and V 6 bases, and 6 bases lay outside the gene matches. The germline V gene has CDR1 ENHRY and CDR2 SYGVKD. This CDR3 is built from 16 residues.

The table lists this clonotype with a few counts. The chain couples TRBV19 to TRBJ2-1; a possible D gene is TRBD2 (6 bases). Trimming took 6 bases from V and 7 from J, leaving 16 bases between them. The CDR3 totals 14 residues. Germline V lookup: CDR1 LNHDA, CDR2 SQIVND (reference sequence). This chain's CDR3 is CASSPPRERNEQFF. In nucleotides, the CDR3 is TGTGCCAGTAGCCCCCCTCGGGAGCGTAATGAGCAGTTCTTC. Full variable domain (missing parts from reference TRBV19 and TRBJ2-1): DGGITQSPKYLFRKEGQNVTLSCEQNLNHDAMYWYRQDPGQGLRLIYYSQIVNDFQKGDIAEGYSVSREKKESFPLTVTSAQKNPTAFYLCASSPPRERNEQFFGPGTRLTVL.

V and J are TRBV7-9 and TRBJ2-1, with 12 bases that match TRBD2. CDR3 length: 17 amino acids. V lost 6 bases, J lost 0 bases, and 6 bases stayed unmatched. From germline, CDR1 is SEHNR and CDR2 FQNEAQ (reference sequence). The CDR3 loop is CASRRTSGISSYNEQFF. CDR3 DNA: TGTGCCAGCAGGAGGACTAGCGGGATTAGCTCCTACAATGAGCAGTTCTTC. The full variable domain, rest sourced from reference TRBV7-9 and TRBJ2-1, is DTGVSQNPRHKITKRGQNVTFRCDPISEHNRLYWYRQTLGQGPEFLTYFQNEAQLEKSRLLSDRFSAERPKGSFSTLEIQRTEQGDSAMYLCASRRTSGISSYNEQFFGPGTRLTVL.

The genes are TRBV20-1 and TRBJ2-5, with D possibly TRBD2 on 6 matching bases. V dropped 0 bases and J dropped 3 bases, with 14 bases sitting between them. Per germline, CDR1 DFQATT and CDR2 SNEGSKA (reference sequence). The CDR3 runs 15 residues. CDR3: CSARDGGSGEETQYF. CDR3 coding DNA: TGCAGTGCTAGAGATGGGGGATCGGGGGAAGAGACCCAGTACTTC.

The chain carries TRBV3-1 and TRBJ1-1, with TRBD1 as a possible D gene (5 bases). Germline values: CDR1 LGHDT, CDR2 YNNKEL (reference sequence). The CDR3 runs 15 residues. V lost 4 bases and J lost 0, with 12 bases in between. CDR3 coding DNA: TGTGCCAGCAGCCGCGGGACGGCCATGAACACTGAAGCTTTCTTT. Translating gives CASSRGTAMNTEAFF.

V and J are TRBV4-3 and TRBJ2-7, with D possibly matching TRBD1 (6 bases). The CDR3 runs to 16 residues. Germline loops: CDR1 LGHNA, CDR2 YSLEER. Trimming took 6 bases from V and 0 from J, leaving 18 bases between them. CDR3 DNA: TGCGCCAGCAGTCTGAGAAGGACAGCTTACTCCTACGAGCAGTACTTC. It is translated as CASSLRRTAYSYEQYF.

This clonotype has a handful of counts. The V call is TRBV6-2 or TRBV6-3, the J call TRBJ2-2; D remains unclear. CDR1 and CDR2 (germline): MNHEY, SVGEGT. This CDR3 has 12 residues. Trimming took off 6 bases at V and 8 bases at J, with 10 bases between the two ends. DNA for the CDR3: TGTGCCAGCAGAGGGTCCGCAGGGGAGCTGTTTTTT. Residues: CASRGSAGELFF.

J is TRBJ2-7 and V is TRBV5-1; D perhaps matches TRBD2 (6 bases). V gave up 1 base and J gave up 3 bases, with 11 bases separating them. The germline gives CDR1 SGHRS, CDR2 YFSETQ. The CDR3 length is 14 residues. The DNA for the CDR3 is TGCGCCAGCAGCTTGAGTAGCGGAAACTACGAGCAGTACTTC. Its protein is CASSLSSGNYEQYF.

The rearrangement joins TRBV25-1 to TRBJ2-7; 10 nucleotides match TRBD2. Germline-derived CDR1 and CDR2 are MGHDK and SYGVNS. The length of the CDR3 is 14 residues. V was pared by 6 bases and J by 0 bases, with 2 bases of the junction left unmatched. CDR3 residues: CASRTSGVSYEQYF. Written as DNA, the CDR3 is TGTGCCAGCAGAACTAGCGGGGTCTCCTACGAGCAGTACTTC.

This clonotype was counted at least ten times. The V gene is TRBV6-6, the J gene TRBJ1-4; the D gene is possibly TRBD1 (5 bases). Trimming took off 5 bases at V and 8 bases at J, with 6 bases between the two ends. CDR1 is MNHNY and CDR2 is SVGAGI in the germline V gene (reference sequence). There are 11 residues in the CDR3. The CDR3 bases are TGTGCCAGCAGTCGACAGGAAAAACTGTTTTTT. Translated, it gives CASSRQEKLFF.

CDR3 sequence reads: CASTILGSTGELFF. The CDR3 bases are TGTGCCAGTACGATCCTCGGGAGCACCGGGGAGCTGTTTTTT. The rearrangement uses TRBV19 and TRBJ2-2; a weak D match, TRBD2 (6 bases). Trimming pared 7 bases from V and 4 bases from J, leaving 13 bases between. This CDR3 region has 14 residues. The germline gives CDR1 LNHDA, CDR2 SQIVND (reference sequence).

The chain couples TRBV29-1 to TRBJ1-1; TRBD1 agrees at 7 bases. CDR3 length: 13 amino acids. V lost 7 bases and J lost 0; bases outside the gene matches: 5. Per germline, CDR1 SQVTM and CDR2 ANQGSEA. The CDR3 nucleotides read TGCAGCGGTGGACAGGACATGAACACTGAAGCTTTCTTT. This translates into CSGGQDMNTEAFF.

V is TRBV5-1 and J is TRBJ2-2; no clear D. The CDR3 consists of 17 residues. The V and J ends lost 4 bases and 0 bases respectively, with 16 bases between them. Germline V gene sequence: CDR1 SGHRS, CDR2 YFSETQ. CDR3 coding DNA: TGCGCCAGCAGCCCTGTGTTTGGCTTCGCGAACACCGGGGAGCTGTTTTTT. Protein: CASSPVFGFANTGELFF.

The rearrangement links TRBV5-1 to TRBJ1-2, with 9 bases fitting TRBD1. The V segment lost 3 bases and the J segment 4 bases; nucleotides outside the gene matches: 10. In germline, CDR1 is SGHRS, CDR2 YFSETQ. The CDR3 contains 16 residues. CDR3 coding DNA: TGCGCCAGCAGCTCTCCGGGACAGGGAACCGTCTATGGCTACACCTTC. This codes for CASSSPGQGTVYGYTF.

This clonotype was found a few times. The chain links TRBV5-6 to TRBJ2-4; no clear D. CDR1 and CDR2 from the germline V gene are SGHDT and YYEEEE. V was pared by 7 bases and J by 10 bases, with 15 bases between. CDR3 length: 12 amino acids. The CDR3 reads CASHDRWAIQYF. The CDR3 DNA sequence: TGTGCCAGCCACGACCGATGGGCTATTCAGTACTTC.

This clonotype was found a few times. The chain recombines TRBV5-1 with TRBJ2-1, with 8 positions matching TRBD2. This CDR3 spans 15 amino acids. Germline CDR1 reads SGHRS; CDR2 reads YFSETQ. V dropped 3 bases and J dropped 5; count of bases not matched to a gene: 7. The CDR3 here is CASSSGGVSDNEQFF. CDR3 DNA: TGCGCCAGCAGCTCGGGAGGGGTCAGTGACAATGAGCAGTTCTTC.